A single sample is the source of the 22 T cell receptor beta chains below, sequenced in a study of T cells in Graves' hyperthyroidism and ophthalmopathy. RNA transcripts yielded amplified TCR beta CDR3 regions. The TCR CDR3 was amplified in a first-round RT-PCR using the HTBI primer set. TCRdb used MiXCR to reprocess the multiplex PCR reads, holding one entry per CDR3 protein. The table includes 750,000 to 900,000 distinct CDR3 sequences, 38% detected once. The sample consisted of blood. All receptors derive from a young man with Graves' hyperthyroidism.

This clonotype occurred many times. The chain couples TRBV12-3 or TRBV12-4 to TRBJ1-2; unclear D gene. CDR3 length: 16 residues. The V end was cut by 6 bases, the J end by 1 base, with 18 bases between. The CDR3 is CASSSPPDGDNYGYTF. The CDR3 DNA reads as TGTGCCAGCAGCTCCCCCCCTGACGGCGATAACTATGGCTACACCTTC.

The chain uses TRBV9 and TRBJ1-3, with 7 bases matching TRBD1. V lost 4 bases and J lost 4; bases outside the gene matches: 11. The CDR3 runs to 16 residues. The germline gives CDR1 SGDLS, CDR2 YYNGEE. The CDR3 DNA follows: TGTGCCAGCAGCCAAGATGACAGGGCCACCGGAAACACCATATATTTT. Its protein is CASSQDDRATGNTIYF.

This clonotype was recorded many times. The rearrangement links TRBV15 to TRBJ1-6; D unresolved. From germline, CDR1 is LNHNV and CDR2 YYDKDF (reference sequence). CDR3 length equals 13 residues. The V end was cut by 1 base, the J end by 9 bases, with 7 bases between. The CDR3 region is CATSRVTGSPLHF. CDR3 sequence (DNA): TGTGCCACCAGCAGAGTAACGGGTTCACCCCTCCACTTT.

The chain has TRBV10-3 and TRBJ1-6, with D maybe TRBD1 (5 bases). Trimming left V 11 bases short and J 4 bases short, with 18 bases between. This CDR3 is built from 15 residues. CDR1 is ENHRY and CDR2 is SYGVKD in the germline V gene. CDR3 DNA: TGTGCCCCCACACACCAGGGACGGTATAATTCACCCCTCCACTTT. Its translation: CAPTHQGRYNSPLHF.

This clonotype was seen a few times. The chain uses TRBV20-1 and TRBJ1-4; weak D call: TRBD1 (6 bases). This CDR3 is 13 amino acids long. Germline lookup yields CDR1 DFQATT and CDR2 SNEGSKA (reference sequence). Between the trimmed V and J ends, which lost 5 bases and 8 bases, there was a span of 15 bases. This chain's CDR3 is CSAARGYGEKLFF. The CDR3 coding sequence is TGCAGTGCTGCCAGGGGCTACGGAGAAAAACTGTTTTTT.

Comments on this clonotype: A much larger clonotype is one base distant, so this may be a read error. This chain connects TRBV19 to TRBJ1-6; a weak D match, TRBD1 (5 bases). This CDR3 region has 14 residues. CDR1 is LNHDA, CDR2 SQIVND, per germline (reference sequence). Deletions cut 4 bases from V and 8 bases from J, with 12 bases between. In nucleotides, the CDR3 is TGTGCCAGTAGTAGCACATCGGGGGATTCACCCCTCCACTTT. This codes for CASSSTSGDSPLHF.

This clonotype has a count of ten or more. CDR3 coding DNA: TGCAGCGTTGTTGGGCTAGCAGTAGAGCAGTACTTC. Translated, it gives CSVVGLAVEQYF. The rearrangement joins TRBV29-1 to TRBJ2-7; D might be TRBD2 (5 bases). Looked up from germline, CDR1 is SQVTM and CDR2 is ANQGSEA. Between the trimmed V and J ends, which lost 4 bases and 7 bases, there was a span of 14 bases. The CDR3 runs to 12 residues.

The chain carries TRBV5-1 and TRBJ2-6; the D is unclear. CDR1 is SGHRS, CDR2 YFSETQ, per germline. This CDR3 region has 16 residues. Trimming left V 2 bases short and J 0 bases short, with 9 bases between. In DNA form, the CDR3 reads TGCGCCAGCAGCTTAGACACAAGCTCTGGGGCCAACGTCCTGACTTTC. This translates into CASSLDTSSGANVLTF.

The J gene is TRBJ2-5, the V gene TRBV12-5; 13 nucleotides line up with TRBD2. Germline V lookup: CDR1 LGHNT, CDR2 FRNRAP. The CDR3 is made up of 16 amino acids. Trimming at V came to 6 bases and at J to 4 bases, leaving 8 bases not matched to a gene. The CDR3 sequence is CASGFTSGGAGETQYF. DNA for the CDR3: TGTGCTAGTGGCTTCACTAGCGGGGGGGCAGGAGAGACCCAGTACTTC.

The J gene is TRBJ2-7, the V gene TRBV5-1, with 9 bases aligning to TRBD1. The V gene's germline CDR1 is SGHRS and CDR2 YFSETQ. The CDR3 is 15 amino acids. V lost 0 bases to trimming and J lost 5 bases; unmatched junction nucleotides: 6. The CDR3 DNA is TGCGCCAGCAGCTTGGGGACAGGGGATGGGGACGAGCAGTACTTC. Amino acids: CASSLGTGDGDEQYF.

This clonotype has more than one count but fewer than ten. The CDR3 region is CASSAQTGSNTEAFF. CDR3 in DNA: TGTGCCAGTAGTGCCCAAACAGGGTCGAACACTGAAGCTTTCTTT. V gene TRBV19 combines with J gene TRBJ1-1, with TRBD1 as a possible D gene (6 bases). Trimming pared 5 bases from V and 1 base from J, leaving 14 bases between. Germline V lookup: CDR1 LNHDA, CDR2 SQIVND (reference sequence). The CDR3 covers 15 residues.

In this sample, this clonotype turned up a few times. The chain carries TRBV5-1 and TRBJ2-5; D is unresolved. This CDR3 region has 14 residues. Trimming left V 4 bases short and J 2 bases short, with 12 bases between. Germline CDR1 SGHRS, CDR2 YFSETQ. The CDR3: CASSRSTSQETQYF. The CDR3 DNA reads TGCGCCAGCAGCCGTTCGACTTCACAAGAGACCCAGTACTTC.

This chain uses TRBV10-3 with TRBJ2-7, with D perhaps TRBD1 (6 bases). The germline CDR1 and CDR2 sequences are ENHRY and SYGVKD. This CDR3 spans 12 amino acids. Trimming pared 11 bases from V and 7 bases from J, leaving 18 bases between. CDR3 in amino acids: CASQGQDNEQYF. The CDR3 DNA sequence: TGTGCCTCCCAGGGGCAGGACAATGAGCAGTACTTC.

This clonotype has a handful of counts. The rearrangement uses TRBV7-9 and TRBJ1-1, with D unclear. Trimming pared 4 bases from V and 1 base from J, leaving 7 bases between. CDR3 length equals 13 residues. Per the germline V gene, CDR1 is SEHNR and CDR2 is FQNEAQ (reference sequence). CDR3 sequence reads: CASSYPSNTEAFF. The CDR3 region has the DNA TGTGCCAGCAGCTACCCATCGAACACTGAAGCTTTCTTT.

This clonotype was counted a few times. V gene TRBV10-3 combines with J gene TRBJ2-3, with 7 bases lining up with TRBD2. J lost 0 bases, V lost 0 bases, and 3 bases had no gene match. Germline CDR1 is ENHRY and CDR2 is SYGVKD. The CDR3 consists of 16 residues. CDR3 region: CAISESSGASTDTQYF. CDR3 sequence (DNA): TGTGCCATCAGTGAGTCGAGCGGGGCTAGCACAGATACGCAGTATTTT.

This clonotype occurred once. V is TRBV20-1 and J is TRBJ2-2; 8 bases fit TRBD2. This CDR3 is 16 amino acids long. The J segment lost 0 bases and the V segment lost 1 base, leaving 4 bases of the junction unmatched. Germline lookup yields CDR1 DFQATT and CDR2 SNEGSKA (reference sequence). The CDR3 protein is CSARATGLANTGELFF. For the CDR3, the DNA is TGCAGTGCTAGAGCGACGGGACTAGCGAACACCGGGGAGCTGTTTTTT.

The chain carries TRBV7-9 and TRBJ2-7; maybe TRBD1 (5 bases). CDR1 and CDR2 (germline): SEHNR, FQNEAQ (reference sequence). V was cut by 5 bases and J by 3 bases, with 17 bases left in between. CDR3 length: 15 residues. This chain's CDR3 is CASSMAGAPFYEQYF. CDR3 nucleotides: TGTGCCAGCAGCATGGCTGGGGCCCCTTTCTACGAGCAGTACTTC.

The sample holds many counts of this clonotype. V gene TRBV2 combines with J gene TRBJ1-5, with D possibly matching TRBD1 (5 bases). The V gene lost 2 bases and the J gene lost 4 bases, with 12 bases spanning the gap. Germline-derived CDR1 and CDR2 are SNHLY and FYNNEI. There are 15 residues in the CDR3. CDR3: CASSELGAHNQPQHF. The CDR3 DNA sequence: TGTGCCAGCAGTGAATTAGGGGCCCATAATCAGCCCCAGCATTTT.

This clonotype is a singleton in its sample. The chain employs TRBV4-2 and TRBJ1-5; 8 bases are a match to TRBD1. CDR1 is LGHNA, CDR2 YNFKEQ, per germline. CDR3 length: 13 residues. V was clipped by 5 bases and J by 6 bases; unmatched bases: 3. The CDR3 coding sequence is TGTGCCAGCAGCACAGACAGGGGTCAGCCCCAGCATTTT. This sequence encodes CASSTDRGQPQHF.

This chain links TRBV2 with TRBJ1-4; tentative D call: TRBD1 (5 bases). V gave up 4 bases and J gave up 7 bases, with 10 bases separating them. Germline loops: CDR1 SNHLY, CDR2 FYNNEI. This CDR3 is built from 13 residues. The CDR3 sequence is CASSGGRTEKLFF. The CDR3 bases are TGTGCCAGCAGTGGGGGGAGGACTGAAAAACTGTTTTTT.

This clonotype was recorded a few times. This rearrangement joins TRBV12-3 or TRBV12-4 to TRBJ1-5; D unclear. Trimming removed 1 base at V and 4 bases at J, with 17 bases between. The CDR3 contains 17 residues. CDR3 nucleotide sequence: TGTGCCAGCAGTTTAGGCCGCCCGGGTGGCGGTAATCAGCCCCAGCATTTT. It translates to CASSLGRPGGGNQPQHF.

This chain links TRBV28 with TRBJ1-1; D is ambiguous. Between the trimmed V and J ends, which lost 4 bases and 3 bases, there was a span of 12 bases. This CDR3 is 14 amino acids long. Germline-derived CDR1 and CDR2 are MDHEN and SYDVKM. This CDR3 reads CASSSGTMYTEAFF. DNA of the CDR3: TGTGCCAGCAGTTCCGGCACCATGTACACTGAAGCTTTCTTT.